The T cell receptor (beta chain) described here comes from a study of T cells after yellow fever vaccination. Overall study context: Libraries from low-cell-number fractions were prepared with the SMART-Seq v4 Ultra Low Input RNA kit. Study-wide results and caveats: Highly abundant clonotypes carried over from the bulk population could end up in FACS-sorted repertoires as contaminants. Although the secondary response was weaker, it peaked faster, at day 5 versus 15.

V shed 2 bases and J shed 2 bases, with 8 bases lying between them. Germline V gives CDR1 MNHEY, CDR2 SMNVEV (reference sequence). The CDR3 is 14 amino acids. 5'RACE template switching generated TCR cDNA, adding a universal primer site and UMIs. Via MiXCR, TCRdb re-called the 5' RACE reads, giving one row per CDR3 protein. The profile shows 180,000 or so distinct CDR3 sequences, 11% of them singletons. About this clonotype: Its antigen is still unknown.

Specimen: CD8+ T cells sorted from PBMCs, collected 15 days after the yellow fever booster vaccination. The rearrangement joins TRBV27 to TRBJ2-3; unclear D gene. The TCR comes from a man aged 18 to 35 who received the YFV17D yellow fever vaccine. The DNA of the CDR3 is TGTGCCAGCAGTTTAGTAATGAACACAGATACGCAGTATTTT. It codes for CASSLVMNTDTQYF.